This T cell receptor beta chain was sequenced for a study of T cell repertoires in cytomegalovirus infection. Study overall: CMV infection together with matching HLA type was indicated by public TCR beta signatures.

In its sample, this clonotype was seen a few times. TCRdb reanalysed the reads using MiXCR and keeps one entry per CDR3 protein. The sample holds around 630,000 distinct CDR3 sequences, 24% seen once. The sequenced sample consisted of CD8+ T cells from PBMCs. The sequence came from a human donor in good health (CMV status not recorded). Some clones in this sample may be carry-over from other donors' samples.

The DNA for the CDR3 is TGCGCCAGCAGCCAACCAGGACTAGCGCCGGAGACCCAGTACTTC. This gives the protein CASSQPGLAPETQYF. This chain connects TRBV4-1 to TRBJ2-5, with TRBD2 matching over 9 bases. V gave up 2 bases and J gave up 5 bases; unmatched junction bases: 6. The CDR3 sequence is 15 residues long. The germline gives CDR1 MGHRA, CDR2 YSYEKL.